What follows describes a single TCR beta chain. Antigen specificity is unknown. Individual cDNA molecules received unique molecular identifiers during library preparation. In TCRdb, the 5' RACE reads were re-called with MiXCR into one record per CDR3 protein. The sample shows some 70,000 distinct CDR3 sequences, 12% of them seen only once. This record comes from a study of early T cells in non-severe SARS-CoV-2 infection. Study results and caveats: Matching with VDJdb favored anti-spike CD8 responses (missing private and CD4 specificities).

The CDR3 sequence is 11 residues long. Trimming removed 5 bases at V and 4 bases at J, with 5 bases between. The germline gives CDR1 MNHNY, CDR2 SVGAGI (reference sequence). The TCR sequence derives from an adult who was a healthcare worker with PCR-confirmed SARS-CoV-2 infection or an uninfected control (not recorded which). The specimen sequenced was whole blood. The rearrangement links TRBV6-6 to TRBJ1-2; D gene uncertain. CDR3 amino acids: CASSKLYGYTF. CDR3 bases: TGTGCCAGCAGTAAACTCTATGGCTACACCTTC.